This T cell receptor (beta chain) comes out of a study of blood T cell repertoires in COVID-19. Study overall: From the United States, Italy and Spain came samples of acute and convalescent COVID-19. From T cells, B-cell-depleted T cells, or PBMCs came the material, which was cDNA or gDNA.

Clones were sequenced by immunoSEQ multiplex PCR, and TCRdb holds only the in-frame ones, with some missing. This repertoire shows 210,000 or so clones, about four fifths found once; its top ten account for more than 8.5%. Germline trimming cut 5 bases from V and 5 bases from J; bases unmatched to any gene: 17. CDR1 LNHDA and CDR2 SQIVND come from the germline V gene (reference sequence). This CDR3 comprises 17 residues. Participants were aged about 18 to 100 years from roughly 25 US areas. Self-reported history from a screening survey and questionnaire set each donor's cohort. This rearrangement joins TRBV19 to TRBJ2-5, with 7 bases identical to TRBD1. The sequence was obtained from a woman between 45 and 65 years old with acute COVID-19. What was sequenced was PBMCs or T cells enriched from blood (not recorded which). CDR3 nucleotide sequence: TGTGCCAGTAGTTCTCCCTTACAGGGGCCCTATAGGGAGACCCAGTACTTC. This codes for CASSSPLQGPYRETQYF.